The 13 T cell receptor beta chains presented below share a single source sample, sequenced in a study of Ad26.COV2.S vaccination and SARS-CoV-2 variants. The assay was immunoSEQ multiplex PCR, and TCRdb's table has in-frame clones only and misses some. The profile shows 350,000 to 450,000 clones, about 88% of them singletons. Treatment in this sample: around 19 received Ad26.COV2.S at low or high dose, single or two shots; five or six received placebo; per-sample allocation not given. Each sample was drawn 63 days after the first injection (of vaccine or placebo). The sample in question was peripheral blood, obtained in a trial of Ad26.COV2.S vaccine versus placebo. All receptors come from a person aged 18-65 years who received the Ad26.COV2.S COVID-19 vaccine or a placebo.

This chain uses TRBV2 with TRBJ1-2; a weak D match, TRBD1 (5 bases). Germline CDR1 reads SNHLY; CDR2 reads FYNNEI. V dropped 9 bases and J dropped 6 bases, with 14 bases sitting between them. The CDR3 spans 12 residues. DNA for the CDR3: TGTGCCAGGATGGGGACGGCGGATGGCTACACCTTC. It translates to CARMGTADGYTF.

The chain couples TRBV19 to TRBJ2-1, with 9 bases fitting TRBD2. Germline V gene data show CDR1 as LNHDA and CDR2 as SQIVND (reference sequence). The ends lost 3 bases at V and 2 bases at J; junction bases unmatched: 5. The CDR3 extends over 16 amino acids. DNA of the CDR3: TGTGCCAGTAGTATCGGGGCTAGCGGGACCTACAATGAGCAGTTCTTC. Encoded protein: CASSIGASGTYNEQFF.

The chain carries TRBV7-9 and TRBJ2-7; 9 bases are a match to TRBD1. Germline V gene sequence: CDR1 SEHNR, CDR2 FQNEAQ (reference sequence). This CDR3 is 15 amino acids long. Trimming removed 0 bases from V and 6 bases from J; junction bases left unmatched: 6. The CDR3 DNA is TGTGCCAGCAGCTTAGCGGGACAGGGAACGGGCGAGCAGTACTTC. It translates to CASSLAGQGTGEQYF.

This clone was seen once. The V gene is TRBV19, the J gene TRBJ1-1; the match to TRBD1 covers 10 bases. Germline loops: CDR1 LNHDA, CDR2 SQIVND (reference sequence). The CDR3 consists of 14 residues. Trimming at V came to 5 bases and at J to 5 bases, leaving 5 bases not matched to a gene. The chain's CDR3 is CASSSGTGVTEAFF. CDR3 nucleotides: TGTGCCAGTAGTTCCGGGACAGGGGTTACTGAAGCTTTCTTT.

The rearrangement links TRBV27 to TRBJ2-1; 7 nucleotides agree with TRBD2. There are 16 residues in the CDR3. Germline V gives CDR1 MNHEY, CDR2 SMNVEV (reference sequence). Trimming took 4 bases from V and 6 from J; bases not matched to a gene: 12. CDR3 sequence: CASSSYVAGVANEQFF. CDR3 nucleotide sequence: TGTGCCAGCAGTTCCTACGTGGCGGGGGTGGCCAATGAGCAGTTCTTC.

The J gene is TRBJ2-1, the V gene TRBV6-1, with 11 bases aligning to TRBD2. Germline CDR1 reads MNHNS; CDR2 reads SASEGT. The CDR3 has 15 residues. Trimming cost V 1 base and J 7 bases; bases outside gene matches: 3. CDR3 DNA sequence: TGTGCCAGCAGTGAAGTTAGCGGGGGGGGTAATGAGCAGTTCTTC. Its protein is CASSEVSGGGNEQFF.

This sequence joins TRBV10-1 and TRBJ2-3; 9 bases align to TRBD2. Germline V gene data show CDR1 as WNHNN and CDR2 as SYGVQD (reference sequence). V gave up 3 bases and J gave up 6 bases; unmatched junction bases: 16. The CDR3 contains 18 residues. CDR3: CASSDEGGRAFDLDTQYF. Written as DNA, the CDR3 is TGCGCCAGCAGTGATGAGGGCGGGAGGGCCTTTGATTTGGATACGCAGTATTTT.

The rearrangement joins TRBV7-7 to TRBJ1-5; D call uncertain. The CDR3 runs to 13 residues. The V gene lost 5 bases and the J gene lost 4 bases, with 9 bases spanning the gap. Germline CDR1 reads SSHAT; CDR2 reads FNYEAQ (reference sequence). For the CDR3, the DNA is TGTGCCAGCAGCCAGACGGTGAATCAGCCCCAGCATTTT. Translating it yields CASSQTVNQPQHF.

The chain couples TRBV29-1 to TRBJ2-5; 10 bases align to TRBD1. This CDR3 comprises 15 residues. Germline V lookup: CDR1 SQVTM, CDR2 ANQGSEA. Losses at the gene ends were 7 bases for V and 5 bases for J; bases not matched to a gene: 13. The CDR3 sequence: CSDGGTGDNLETQYF. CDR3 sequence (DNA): TGCAGCGATGGTGGGACAGGGGACAACCTGGAGACCCAGTACTTC. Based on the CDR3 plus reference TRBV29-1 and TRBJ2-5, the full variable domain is SAVISQKPSRDICQRGTSLTIQCQVDSQVTMMFWYRQQPGQSLTLIATANQGSEATYESGFVIDKFPISRPNLTFSTLTVSNMSPEDSSIYLCSDGGTGDNLETQYFGPGTRLLVL.

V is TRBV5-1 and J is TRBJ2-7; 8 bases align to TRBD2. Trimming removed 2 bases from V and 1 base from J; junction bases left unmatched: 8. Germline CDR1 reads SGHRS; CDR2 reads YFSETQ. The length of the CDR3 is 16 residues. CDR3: CASSLTGGSRSYEQYF. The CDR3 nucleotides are TGCGCCAGCAGCTTAACGGGAGGGTCTCGTTCCTACGAGCAGTACTTC.

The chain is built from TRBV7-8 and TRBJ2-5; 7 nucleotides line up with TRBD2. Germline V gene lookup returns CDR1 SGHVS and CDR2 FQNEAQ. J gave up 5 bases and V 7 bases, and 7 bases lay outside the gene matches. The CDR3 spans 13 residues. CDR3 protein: CASTPGRAETQYF. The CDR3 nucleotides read TGTGCCAGCACCCCAGGGAGGGCCGAGACCCAGTACTTC.

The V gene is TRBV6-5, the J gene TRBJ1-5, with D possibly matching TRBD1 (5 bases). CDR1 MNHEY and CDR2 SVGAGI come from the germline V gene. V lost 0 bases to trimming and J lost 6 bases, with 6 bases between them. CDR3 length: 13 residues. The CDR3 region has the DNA TGTGCCAGCAGTTACTCTGGGACTCAGCCCCAGCATTTT. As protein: CASSYSGTQPQHF.

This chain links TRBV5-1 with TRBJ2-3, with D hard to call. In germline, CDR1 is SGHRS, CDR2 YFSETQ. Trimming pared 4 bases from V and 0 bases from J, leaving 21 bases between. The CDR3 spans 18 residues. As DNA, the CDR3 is TGCGCCAGCAGCCCTCGATTAGGAGCCTATACTAGCACAGATACGCAGTATTTT. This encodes CASSPRLGAYTSTDTQYF. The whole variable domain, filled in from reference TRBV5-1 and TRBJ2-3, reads KAGVTQTPRYLIKTRGQQVTLSCSPISGHRSVSWYQQTPGQGLQFLFEYFSETQRNKGNFPGRFSGRQFSNSRSEMNVSTLELGDSALYLCASSPRLGAYTSTDTQYFGPGTRLTVL.